This entry describes one T cell receptor beta chain. The sample providers were healthy Caucasian people from Russia, aged roughly 6 to 95. Samples each had at least 5 micrograms of total RNA extracted. The sample comes from a study of blood T cells in healthy people across ages. The second PCR ran roughly 6 to 11 cycles with a sample-barcoded 5' primer and J-beta primers. Tagging of each cDNA molecule was performed by a template-switch adaptor with 12 random nucleotides. Every sample gave at least 3 million paired-end reads containing CDR3. TCRdb called the 5' RACE reads again in MiXCR, with one record for every CDR3 protein. The sample yields some 1,500,000 distinct CDR3 sequences, less than 45% seen once. Trimming pared 2 bases from V and 1 base from J, leaving 11 bases between. CDR1 and CDR2 from the germline V gene are DFQATT and SNEGSKA (reference sequence). This CDR3 has 14 residues.

The sequenced sample consisted of blood. The chain couples TRBV20-1 to TRBJ1-1; D is undetermined. The clonotype originates from a woman aged 18 to 35 in good health. Here the CDR3 reads CSARSPRENTEAFF. CDR3 nucleotides: TGCAGTGCTAGATCCCCACGGGAGAACACTGAAGCTTTCTTT.